These 9 T cell receptor beta chains originate from one sample sequenced in a study of T cells after yellow fever vaccination. In TCRdb, the 5' RACE reads were re-called with MiXCR into one record per CDR3 protein. The profile shows 68,000 or so distinct CDR3 sequences, 6.5% to 9% of them singletons. This material consisted of CD8+ T cells sorted from PBMCs, taken 15 days after the yellow fever booster vaccination. These receptors were collected from a man aged 25 to 45 who received the YFV17D yellow fever vaccine.

Ten or more counts support this clonotype. V gene TRBV4-3 combines with J gene TRBJ2-6, with D possibly being TRBD2 (5 bases). This CDR3 comprises 17 residues. The V end was cut by 0 bases, the J end by 0 bases, with 9 bases between. CDR1 and CDR2 from the germline V gene are LGHNA and YSLEER. This CDR3 is CASSQDRLHSGANVLTF. The CDR3 nucleotides are TGCGCCAGCAGCCAAGATCGACTACACTCTGGGGCCAACGTCCTGACTTTC.

This clonotype appeared many times. The chain recombines TRBV3-1 with TRBJ2-7, with 7 bases lining up with TRBD2. CDR3 length: 15 amino acids. Per germline, CDR1 LGHDT and CDR2 YNNKEL (reference sequence). Trimming took 0 bases from V and 3 from J; bases not matched to a gene: 5. CDR3 sequence (DNA): TGTGCCAGCAGCCAAGATTCTGGCGGGAGCTACGAGCAGTACTTC. This gives the protein CASSQDSGGSYEQYF.

This clonotype was counted many times. The rearrangement links TRBV7-9 to TRBJ2-3; the D gene is possibly TRBD2 (6 bases). This CDR3 contains 17 residues. V gave up 5 bases and J gave up 3 bases, with 21 bases separating them. From germline, CDR1 is SEHNR and CDR2 FQNEAQ (reference sequence). The CDR3 sequence is CASSPPAWEETTDTQYF. CDR3 nucleotides: TGTGCCAGCAGCCCCCCTGCGTGGGAGGAAACAACAGATACGCAGTATTTT. Supplemented by reference TRBV7-9 and TRBJ2-3, the full variable domain reads DTGVSQNPRHKITKRGQNVTFRCDPISEHNRLYWYRQTLGQGPEFLTYFQNEAQLEKSRLLSDRFSAERPKGSFSTLEIQRTEQGDSAMYLCASSPPAWEETTDTQYFGPGTRLTVL.

This clonotype was found many times. This chain joins TRBV5-6 and TRBJ2-4; a possible D gene is TRBD2 (5 bases). CDR3 size: 15 residues. Germline V CDR1 and CDR2: SGHDT, YYEEEE. V lost 2 bases to trimming and J lost 3 bases, with 12 bases between them. The CDR3 DNA reads as TGTGCCAGCAGCTTCCGAGGAAGCGGCAAAAACATTCAGTACTTC. Its translation: CASSFRGSGKNIQYF.

The sample holds many counts of this clonotype. The DNA for the CDR3 is TGTGCCAGCAGTCACAGACTAGCGGGAGAATACGATGAGCAGTTCTTC. This gives the protein CASSHRLAGEYDEQFF. V gene TRBV28 combines with J gene TRBJ2-1; 12 bases match TRBD2. This CDR3 has 16 amino acids. Per the germline V gene, CDR1 is MDHEN and CDR2 is SYDVKM. The junction had 10 bases not matched to a gene; V was cut back by 5 bases and J by 8 bases.

This clonotype was seen at least ten times. The rearrangement uses TRBV4-3 and TRBJ2-1; 9 bases agree with TRBD1. The CDR3 is made up of 13 amino acids. V lost 0 bases to trimming and J lost 13 bases; unmatched junction nucleotides: 4. Germline V gene lookup returns CDR1 LGHNA and CDR2 YSLEER. CDR3 sequence (DNA): TGCGCCAGCAGCCAAGAGGGACAGGGCTTTCAGTTCTTC. It is translated as CASSQEGQGFQFF.

This clonotype was recorded many times. V is TRBV7-9 and J is TRBJ2-7, with D perhaps TRBD1 (5 bases). V was clipped by 4 bases and J by 0 bases, with 7 bases between them. The germline CDR1 and CDR2 sequences are SEHNR and FQNEAQ (reference sequence). This CDR3 is 13 amino acids long. The CDR3 region is CASSSRDSYEQYF. CDR3 coding DNA: TGTGCCAGCAGCTCCAGGGACTCCTACGAGCAGTACTTC.

This clonotype was seen only once. The chain links TRBV7-9 to TRBJ2-5; the D is unclear. Germline values: CDR1 SEHNR, CDR2 FQNEAQ (reference sequence). The V gene lost 5 bases and the J gene lost 5 bases, with 12 bases spanning the gap. This CDR3 spans 13 amino acids. CDR3 nucleotide sequence: TGTGCCAGCAGCCCGACCTTGCTTGAGACCCAGTACTTC. Translated: CASSPTLLETQYF.

The chain links TRBV7-2 to TRBJ2-7; TRBD1 might be the D (6 bases). V was shortened by 5 bases and J by 0 bases, with 20 bases between the two germline ends. CDR3 length: 17 residues. CDR1 and CDR2 (germline): SGHTA, FQGNSA. CDR3 DNA sequence: TGTGCCAGCAGCCCAGGTGCCGGACAGTCCCGCTCCTACGAGCAGTACTTC. It translates to CASSPGAGQSRSYEQYF.